Here is one TCR beta chain with its context. Its antigen is unidentified. TCRdb keeps only in-frame clones here, not all; method: immunoSEQ multiplex PCR. The repertoire holds 120,000 or so clones, with roughly 95% as singletons. Per germline, CDR1 SGHNT and CDR2 YYREEE (reference sequence). Unmatched junction bases numbered 13, after V lost 3 bases and J lost 2 bases. The CDR3 runs to 17 residues. The sample belongs to a study of cytomegalovirus exposure and HLA in healthy donors. Study background: Later analysis reported that the approximately 110 validation repertoires shared the platform of the approximately 620 first-cohort repertoires.

Broader study findings: As was reported, the classifier diagnosed cytomegalovirus status with high specificity and sensitivity.

The clonotype comes from a man aged 18 to 29 in good health and CMV-seronegative. Sequenced input: PBMCs. This chain connects TRBV5-4 to TRBJ1-2; 7 bases are a match to TRBD1. CDR3 DNA sequence: TGTGCCAGCAGCTCCGGGACAGCGGGCAATCCAAACTATGGCTACACCTTC. It is translated as CASSSGTAGNPNYGYTF.